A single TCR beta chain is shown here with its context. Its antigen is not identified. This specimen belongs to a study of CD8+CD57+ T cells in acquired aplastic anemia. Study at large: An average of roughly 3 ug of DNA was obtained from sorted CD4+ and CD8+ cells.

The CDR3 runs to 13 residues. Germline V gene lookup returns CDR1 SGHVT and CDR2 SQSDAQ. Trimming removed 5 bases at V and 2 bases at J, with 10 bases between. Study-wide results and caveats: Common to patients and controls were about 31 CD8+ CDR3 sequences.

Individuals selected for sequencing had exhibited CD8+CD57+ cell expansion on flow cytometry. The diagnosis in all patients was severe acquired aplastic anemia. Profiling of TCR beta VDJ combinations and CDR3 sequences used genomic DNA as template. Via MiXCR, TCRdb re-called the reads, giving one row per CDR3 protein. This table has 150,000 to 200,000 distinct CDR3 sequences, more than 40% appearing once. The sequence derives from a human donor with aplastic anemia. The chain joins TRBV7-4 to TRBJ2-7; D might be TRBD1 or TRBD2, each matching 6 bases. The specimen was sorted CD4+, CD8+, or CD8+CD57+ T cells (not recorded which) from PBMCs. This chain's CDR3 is CASSTRGAYEQYF. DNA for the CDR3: TGTGCCAGCAGCACTAGGGGGGCCTACGAGCAGTACTTC.